Listed here are 14 T cell receptor beta chains from one sample, sequenced in a study of blood T cell repertoires in COVID-19. TCRdb's table, derived via immunoSEQ multiplex PCR, lists solely in-frame clones and lacks some. The sample lists about 190,000 clones; 90% were seen once. Input material: peripheral blood. The receptor source for this set is a middle-aged man with acute or convalescent COVID-19.

This clone has just one count. The rearrangement joins TRBV7-2 to TRBJ2-5, with 10 positions matching TRBD2. The CDR3 is 16 amino acids. V shed 3 bases, J shed 1 base, and the junction held 5 bases outside the gene matches. From germline, CDR1 is SGHTA and CDR2 FQGNSA. The CDR3 spells CASSLGAGGLQETQYF. As DNA, the CDR3 is TGTGCCAGCAGCTTGGGAGCGGGGGGGCTCCAAGAGACCCAGTACTTC.

The chain employs TRBV28 and TRBJ2-5; 7 bases fit TRBD1. Germline-derived CDR1 and CDR2 are MDHEN and SYDVKM. The CDR3 has 15 amino acids. V lost 5 bases to trimming and J lost 4 bases; unmatched junction nucleotides: 10. The CDR3 region is CASSPPTGARETQYF. In DNA form, the CDR3 reads TGTGCCAGCAGTCCCCCAACAGGGGCAAGAGAGACCCAGTACTTC. Using reference TRBV28 and TRBJ2-5 for the parts outside the CDR3, the full variable domain is DVKVTQSSRYLVKRTGEKVFLECVQDMDHENMFWYRQDPGLGLRLIYFSYDVKMKEKGDIPEGYSVSREKKERFSLILESASTNQTSMYLCASSPPTGARETQYFGPGTRLLVL.

V gene TRBV5-1 combines with J gene TRBJ2-6; weak D call: TRBD2 (6 bases). Germline V lookup: CDR1 SGHRS, CDR2 YFSETQ. V lost 0 bases and J lost 4, with 11 bases in between. The CDR3 runs 16 residues. CDR3 in amino acids: CASSLVPGGGANVLTF. The CDR3 DNA follows: TGCGCCAGCAGCTTGGTCCCCGGGGGAGGGGCCAACGTCCTGACTTTC.

The rearrangement uses TRBV7-9 and TRBJ2-1, with TRBD2 as a possible D gene (5 bases). CDR3 length: 13 residues. The germline gives CDR1 SEHNR, CDR2 FQNEAQ (reference sequence). Trimming took 2 bases from V and 9 from J, leaving 11 bases between them. The CDR3 sequence: CASSLNSGGEQFF. CDR3 bases: TGTGCCAGCAGCTTAAATTCTGGAGGTGAGCAGTTCTTC.

The chain carries TRBV18 and TRBJ1-1; no firm D call. Germline V gene sequence: CDR1 KGHSH, CDR2 LQKENI. CDR3 length: 14 residues. Trimming shortened V by 4 bases and J by 5 bases, and 14 bases separated the two germline ends. The CDR3 DNA reads TGTGCCAGCTCACGGGCGTTGGGAGAGACTGAAGCTTTCTTT. This codes for CASSRALGETEAFF.

V is TRBV28 and J is TRBJ2-7; TRBD2 aligns across 8 bases. The CDR3 extends over 15 amino acids. V shed 4 bases, J shed 5 bases, and the junction held 10 bases outside the gene matches. Germline-derived CDR1 and CDR2 are MDHEN and SYDVKM. In DNA form, the CDR3 reads TGTGCCAGCAGTTGGCCTAAGAGCGGGAGACACGAGCAGTACTTC. Protein product: CASSWPKSGRHEQYF.

The genes are TRBV5-1 and TRBJ2-5; the match to TRBD2 covers 12 bases. The CDR3 contains 17 residues. CDR1 is SGHRS, CDR2 YFSETQ, per germline. The V segment lost 0 bases and the J segment 4 bases; nucleotides outside the gene matches: 7. The CDR3 nucleotides read TGCGCCAGCAGCTTGGCCCCTAGCGGGGGGGCCCGAGAGACCCAGTACTTC. Its translation is CASSLAPSGGARETQYF. Filled out from reference TRBV5-1 and TRBJ2-5, the complete variable domain reads KAGVTQTPRYLIKTRGQQVTLSCSPISGHRSVSWYQQTPGQGLQFLFEYFSETQRNKGNFPGRFSGRQFSNSRSEMNVSTLELGDSALYLCASSLAPSGGARETQYFGPGTRLLVL.

The chain recombines TRBV7-2 with TRBJ2-7; a weak D match, TRBD2 (6 bases). V lost 3 bases, J lost 5 bases, and 14 bases lay in between. This CDR3 has 14 amino acids. From germline, CDR1 is SGHTA and CDR2 FQGNSA. The CDR3 DNA follows: TGTGCCAGCAGCTTGGAGGGAGCAGGGAACGAGCAGTACGTC. Its translation is CASSLEGAGNEQYV.

The chain couples TRBV10-3 to TRBJ1-3; 7 bases map to TRBD1. The CDR3 consists of 15 residues. V gave up 7 bases and J gave up 1 base; unmatched junction bases: 7. Germline CDR1 and CDR2: ENHRY and SYGVKD. The CDR3 bases are TGTGCCATCACCGACAGGGCATCATCTGGAAACACCATATATTTT. Amino acids: CAITDRASSGNTIYF.

The chain combines TRBV28 with TRBJ1-1, with 9 bases fitting TRBD1. Germline values: CDR1 MDHEN, CDR2 SYDVKM. CDR3 length: 17 amino acids. The junction had 16 bases not matched to a gene; V was cut back by 2 bases and J by 9 bases. The CDR3 DNA is TGTGCCAGCAGTTTAACAGGGGGCGCTTCATCGACAACAAAAGCTTTCTTT. Translating it yields CASSLTGGASSTTKAFF.

The chain uses TRBV29-1 and TRBJ1-5; D uncertain. Germline CDR1 and CDR2: SQVTM and ANQGSEA. V lost 4 bases to trimming and J lost 3 bases, with 10 bases between them. The CDR3 length is 13 residues. The CDR3 sequence is CSVGTADNQPQHF. For the CDR3, the DNA is TGCAGCGTTGGGACTGCTGACAATCAGCCCCAGCATTTT.

The chain recombines TRBV5-6 with TRBJ2-2; D gene ambiguous. The CDR3 is made up of 15 amino acids. V was clipped by 4 bases and J by 7 bases, with 17 bases between them. The germline V gene encodes CDR1 SGHDT and CDR2 YYEEEE. CDR3: CASSRLINFNGELFF. The CDR3 region has the DNA TGTGCCAGCAGCCGTCTAATCAACTTCAACGGGGAGCTGTTTTTT.

The chain is built from TRBV5-4 and TRBJ1-1; D is uncertain. The germline V gene has CDR1 SGHNT and CDR2 YYREEE (reference sequence). This CDR3 has 16 amino acids. The ends were cut back, 3 bases at V and 3 bases at J, with 18 bases in the middle. CDR3: CASSSQSEILDTEAFF. The CDR3, as DNA: TGTGCCAGCAGCTCCCAGAGCGAAATTTTGGACACTGAAGCTTTCTTT.

This clone occurred once. The chain employs TRBV7-8 and TRBJ1-2; 8 positions match TRBD1. This CDR3 is 14 amino acids long. J lost 4 bases, V lost 6 bases, and 7 bases had no gene match. Germline CDR1 and CDR2: SGHVS and FQNEAQ. CDR3 in DNA: TGTGCCAGCAGGAGGACAGGGAGCTTCTATGGCTACACCTTC. Translation gives CASRRTGSFYGYTF.